These 6 T cell receptor beta chains were sequenced from one sample in a study of spatial heterogeneity in lung cancer. TCRdb analysed the 5' RACE reads with MiXCR anew, one entry per CDR3 protein. Among 25,000 or so distinct CDR3 sequences, 8.4% were seen once, and the ten largest hold about 37%. Time point indicated: sample taken at primary tumor resection. Frozen PBMC, nontumor lung or tumor provided whole RNA, which was sequenced unsorted. Sequencing was performed on PBMCs, taken at surgery. The receptors shown here come from a female donor with early-stage non-small cell lung cancer.

The rearrangement joins TRBV4-2 to TRBJ2-1; 14 bases are a match to TRBD2. CDR1 and CDR2 from the germline V gene are LGHNA and YNFKEQ. The CDR3 is 17 amino acids. V was clipped by 1 base and J by 7 bases; unmatched bases: 6. This CDR3 is CASSQGVGTSGGNEQFF. In DNA, the CDR3 is TGTGCCAGCAGCCAAGGAGTCGGGACTAGCGGGGGAAATGAGCAGTTCTTC.

This clonotype occurred many times. The chain employs TRBV6-5 and TRBJ2-3; 9 positions match TRBD2. This CDR3 spans 17 amino acids. V was pared by 4 bases and J by 5 bases, with 13 bases of the junction left unmatched. Germline V lookup: CDR1 MNHEY, CDR2 SVGAGI. Here the CDR3 reads CASSSPTSGRTIDTQYF. The CDR3 DNA follows: TGTGCCAGCAGTTCCCCGACTAGCGGAAGAACCATAGATACGCAGTATTTT.

The J gene is TRBJ1-1, the V gene TRBV6-5, with D hard to call. The CDR3 extends over 16 amino acids. The germline V gene has CDR1 MNHEY and CDR2 SVGAGI. Trimming removed 10 bases from V and 4 bases from J, with 25 bases in between. The CDR3 DNA follows: TGTGCCACCCTTGAAAGACCGGGTTTCGCGGGCACTGAAGCTTTCTTT. Protein: CATLERPGFAGTEAFF.

The sample holds many counts of this clonotype. V and J are TRBV20-1 and TRBJ1-6; 9 bases fit TRBD1. J lost 0 bases, V lost 2 bases, and 11 bases had no gene match. CDR3 size: 19 residues. CDR1 is DFQATT, CDR2 SNEGSKA, per germline (reference sequence). The CDR3: CSARTGQGPILSYNSPLHF. The CDR3 nucleotides read TGCAGTGCTAGAACCGGACAGGGGCCCATCCTCTCCTATAATTCACCCCTCCACTTT.

This clonotype was counted at least ten times. The rearrangement links TRBV7-8 to TRBJ1-1, with D perhaps matching TRBD1 (5 bases). With 2 bases removed from V and 5 bases from J, the gap between germline ends came to 15 bases. Germline lookup yields CDR1 SGHVS and CDR2 FQNEAQ. The CDR3 runs to 15 residues. The CDR3 protein is CASSLLPGTRTEAFF. DNA for the CDR3: TGTGCCAGCAGCTTACTCCCAGGGACTAGGACTGAAGCTTTCTTT.

This clonotype was seen many times. The CDR3 sequence: CASSRIFNEQFF. The CDR3, as DNA: TGTGCCAGCAGCCGTATATTCAATGAGCAGTTCTTC. This chain uses TRBV6-5 with TRBJ2-1; D ambiguous. The CDR3 spans 12 residues. Germline V gene lookup returns CDR1 MNHEY and CDR2 SVGAGI. V was clipped by 6 bases and J by 6 bases, with 9 bases between them.